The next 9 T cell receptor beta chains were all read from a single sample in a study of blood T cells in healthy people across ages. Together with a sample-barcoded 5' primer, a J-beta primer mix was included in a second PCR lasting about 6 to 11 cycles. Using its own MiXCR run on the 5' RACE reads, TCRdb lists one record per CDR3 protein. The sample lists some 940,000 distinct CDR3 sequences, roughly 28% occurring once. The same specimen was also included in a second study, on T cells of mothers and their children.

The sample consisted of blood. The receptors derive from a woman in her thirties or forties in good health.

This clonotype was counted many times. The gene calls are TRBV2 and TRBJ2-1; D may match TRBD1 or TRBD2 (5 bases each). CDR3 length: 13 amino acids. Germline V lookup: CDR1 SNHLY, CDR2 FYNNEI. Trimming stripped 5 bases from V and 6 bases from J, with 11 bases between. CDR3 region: CASSRGRVNEQFF. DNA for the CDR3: TGTGCCAGCAGTAGGGGACGAGTCAATGAGCAGTTCTTC.

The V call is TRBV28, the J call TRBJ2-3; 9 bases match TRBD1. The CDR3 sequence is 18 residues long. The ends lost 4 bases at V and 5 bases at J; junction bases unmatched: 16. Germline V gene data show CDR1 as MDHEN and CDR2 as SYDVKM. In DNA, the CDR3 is TGTGCCAGCAGTTCATACTCCAACTACAGGGGGCTGGGAGATACGCAGTATTTT. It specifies CASSSYSNYRGLGDTQYF.

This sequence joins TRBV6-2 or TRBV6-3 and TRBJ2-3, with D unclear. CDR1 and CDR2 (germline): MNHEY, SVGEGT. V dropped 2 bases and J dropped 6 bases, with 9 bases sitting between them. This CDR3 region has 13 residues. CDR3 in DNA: TGTGCCAGCAGTTACCTAAAAGCGGATACGCAGTATTTT. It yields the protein CASSYLKADTQYF.

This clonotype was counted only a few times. In DNA form, the CDR3 reads TGCGCCAGCAGCCAAGATAGTGGGTGGAGAGCCGGGGGTGCAGATACGCAGTATTTT. This gives the protein CASSQDSGWRAGGADTQYF. The chain is built from TRBV4-3 and TRBJ2-3; a weak D match, TRBD2 (6 bases). CDR3 length equals 19 residues. Germline V gene data show CDR1 as LGHNA and CDR2 as YSLEER. Trimming removed 0 bases from V and 4 bases from J, with 23 bases in between.

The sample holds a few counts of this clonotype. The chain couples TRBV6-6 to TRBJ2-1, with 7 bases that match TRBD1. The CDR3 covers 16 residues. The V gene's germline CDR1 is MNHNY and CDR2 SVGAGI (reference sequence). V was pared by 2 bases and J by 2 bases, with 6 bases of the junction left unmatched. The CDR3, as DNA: TGTGCCAGCAGTTACCGACAGGGTCAGACCTACAATGAGCAGTTCTTC. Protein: CASSYRQGQTYNEQFF.

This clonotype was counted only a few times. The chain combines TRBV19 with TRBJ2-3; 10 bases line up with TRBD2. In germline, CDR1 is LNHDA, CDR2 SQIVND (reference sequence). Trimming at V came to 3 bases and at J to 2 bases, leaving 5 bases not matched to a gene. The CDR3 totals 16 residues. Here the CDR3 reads CASSMSSGGPTDTQYF. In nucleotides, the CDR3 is TGTGCCAGTAGTATGTCTAGCGGGGGACCCACAGATACGCAGTATTTT. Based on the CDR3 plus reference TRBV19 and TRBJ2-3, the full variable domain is DGGITQSPKYLFRKEGQNVTLSCEQNLNHDAMYWYRQDPGQGLRLIYYSQIVNDFQKGDIAEGYSVSREKKESFPLTVTSAQKNPTAFYLCASSMSSGGPTDTQYFGPGTRLTVL.

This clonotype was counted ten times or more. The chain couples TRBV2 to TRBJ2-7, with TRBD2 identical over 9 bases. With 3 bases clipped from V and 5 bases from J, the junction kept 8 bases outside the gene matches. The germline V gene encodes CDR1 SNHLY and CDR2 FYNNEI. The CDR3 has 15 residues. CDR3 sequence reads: CASSEDSGGSHEQYF. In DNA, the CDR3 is TGTGCCAGCAGTGAGGATAGCGGGGGTTCCCACGAGCAGTACTTC. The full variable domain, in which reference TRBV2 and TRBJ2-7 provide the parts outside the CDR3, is EPEVTQTPSHQVTQMGQEVILRCVPISNHLYFYWYRQILGQKVEFLVSFYNNEISEKSEIFDDQFSVERPDGSNFTLKIRSTKLEDSAMYFCASSEDSGGSHEQYFGPGTRLTVT.

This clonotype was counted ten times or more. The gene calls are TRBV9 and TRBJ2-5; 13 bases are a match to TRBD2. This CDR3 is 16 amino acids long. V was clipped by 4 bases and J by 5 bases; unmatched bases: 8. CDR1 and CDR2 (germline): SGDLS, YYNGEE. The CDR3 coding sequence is TGTGCCAGCAGCCGATCTGGACTAGCGGGGGTTGAGACCCAGTACTTC. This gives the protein CASSRSGLAGVETQYF.

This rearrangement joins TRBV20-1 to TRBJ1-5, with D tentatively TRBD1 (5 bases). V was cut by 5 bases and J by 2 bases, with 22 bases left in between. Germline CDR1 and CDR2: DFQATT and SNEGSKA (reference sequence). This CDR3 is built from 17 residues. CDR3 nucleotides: TGCAGTGCTTCCCGTGAGCGGGCGGGGGAGGGCAATCAGCCCCAGCATTTT. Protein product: CSASRERAGEGNQPQHF.